This entry lists 11 T cell receptor beta chains sequenced from one sample in a study of blood T cell repertoires in COVID-19. Assay used: immunoSEQ multiplex PCR; TCRdb lists only in-frame clones, some missing. Of 200,000 to 300,000 clones detected, around four fifths appear once; the ten largest clones hold 4.2%. Sequenced: peripheral blood. These receptors were obtained from a man aged 60-69 years with acute or convalescent COVID-19.

This clone was detected only a few times. The gene calls are TRBV11-2 and TRBJ2-7; weak D call: TRBD2 (5 bases). The V and J ends lost 5 bases and 7 bases respectively, with 9 bases between them. Germline V gene sequence: CDR1 SGHAT, CDR2 FQNNGV. The CDR3 is 11 residues long. CDR3 in amino acids: CASSPGGEQYF. In DNA, the CDR3 is TGTGCCAGCAGCCCCGGCGGGGAGCAGTACTTC.

This chain uses TRBV5-4 with TRBJ1-2, with 7 bases that match TRBD1. Looked up from germline, CDR1 is SGHNT and CDR2 is YYREEE (reference sequence). V shed 4 bases and J 8 bases; nucleotides not matched to a gene: 11. This CDR3 spans 14 amino acids. CDR3 loop: CASSSLQGLGGYTF. The CDR3 DNA reads as TGTGCCAGCAGCAGCTTACAGGGGCTGGGCGGCTACACCTTC.

This clone was seen only a few times. The chain recombines TRBV29-1 with TRBJ2-7, with TRBD1 identical over 12 bases. Trimming at V came to 3 bases and at J to 6 bases, leaving 3 bases not matched to a gene. Germline assignment: CDR1 SQVTM and CDR2 ANQGSEA. This CDR3 comprises 13 residues. For the CDR3, the DNA is TGCAGCGTTGAGCGGGACAGGGGGCGCGAGCAGTACTTC. It yields the protein CSVERDRGREQYF.

The V gene is TRBV7-8, the J gene TRBJ2-3, with D possibly being TRBD1 (5 bases). The CDR3 has 17 amino acids. Germline loops: CDR1 SGHVS, CDR2 FQNEAQ. Trimming removed 4 bases at V and 6 bases at J, with 23 bases between. This CDR3 is CASSYLSAGWGRDTQYF. CDR3 nucleotide sequence: TGTGCCAGCAGCTATCTATCGGCAGGGTGGGGAAGGGATACGCAGTATTTT. Drawing the rest from reference TRBV7-8 and TRBJ2-3, the complete variable domain is GAGVSQSPRYKVAKRGQDVALRCDPISGHVSLFWYQQALGQGPEFLTYFQNEAQLDKSGLPSDRFFAERPEGSVSTLKIQRTQQEDSAVYLCASSYLSAGWGRDTQYFGPGTRLTVL.

The chain combines TRBV12-5 with TRBJ2-7; TRBD1 aligns across 8 bases. Losses at the gene ends were 4 bases for V and 2 bases for J; bases not matched to a gene: 4. In germline, CDR1 is LGHNT, CDR2 FRNRAP. This CDR3 has 14 amino acids. The CDR3 region is CASGSGQATYEQYF. In nucleotides, the CDR3 is TGTGCTAGTGGTTCGGGACAGGCGACCTACGAGCAGTACTTC.

This clone has more than one count but fewer than ten. The V and J genes are TRBV19 and TRBJ2-7, with 8 bases aligning to TRBD1. Germline assignment: CDR1 LNHDA and CDR2 SQIVND (reference sequence). The CDR3 has 16 amino acids. With V trimmed by 5 bases and J by 5 bases, 14 bases remained unmatched. CDR3 nucleotides: TGTGCCAGTAGTCGAGGACAGGGATCTGGTTGGAACGAGCAGTACTTC. Its protein is CASSRGQGSGWNEQYF.

This rearrangement joins TRBV11-2 to TRBJ2-7, with a possible D match to TRBD2 (5 bases). The V and J ends lost 1 base and 4 bases respectively, with 14 bases between them. Germline V gives CDR1 SGHAT, CDR2 FQNNGV. CDR3 length: 15 amino acids. The CDR3 reads CASSLAGVIAYEQYF. CDR3 sequence (DNA): TGTGCCAGCAGCTTAGCCGGGGTAATCGCTTACGAGCAGTACTTC.

V gene TRBV5-1 combines with J gene TRBJ2-7; 8 positions agree with TRBD2. Germline V gives CDR1 SGHRS, CDR2 YFSETQ. V lost 1 base and J lost 1; bases outside the gene matches: 1. The CDR3 consists of 14 residues. CDR3: CASSLTSGSYEQYF. As DNA, the CDR3 is TGCGCCAGCAGCTTGACTAGCGGATCCTACGAGCAGTACTTC.

This clone appeared a single time. The V call is TRBV24-1, the J call TRBJ2-5, with 14 bases that match TRBD2. Per germline, CDR1 KGHDR and CDR2 SFDVKD. V gave up 5 bases and J gave up 1 base; unmatched junction bases: 5. The CDR3 length is 17 residues. CDR3 residues: CATSGQGTSGSQETQYF. CDR3 DNA: TGTGCCACCAGTGGTCAAGGGACTAGCGGGAGCCAAGAGACCCAGTACTTC.

This rearrangement joins TRBV7-8 to TRBJ2-3, with D perhaps TRBD1 (6 bases). Germline V CDR1 and CDR2: SGHVS, FQNEAQ. The V end was cut by 7 bases, the J end by 2 bases, with 16 bases between. This CDR3 contains 15 residues. The CDR3 region is CASTSGGYATDTQYF. The DNA for the CDR3 is TGTGCCAGCACCTCTGGGGGCTACGCCACAGATACGCAGTATTTT.

CDR3 sequence (DNA): TGCGCCAGCAGTCCACAGACTAGCGGGAGAAATTTTGATACGCAGTATTTT. This translates into CASSPQTSGRNFDTQYF. The gene calls are TRBV5-1 and TRBJ2-3; 12 positions agree with TRBD2. The length of the CDR3 is 17 residues. Per the germline V gene, CDR1 is SGHRS and CDR2 is YFSETQ. V dropped 5 bases and J dropped 6; count of bases not matched to a gene: 13. The variable domain in full, with the rest retrieved from reference TRBV5-1 and TRBJ2-3, is KAGVTQTPRYLIKTRGQQVTLSCSPISGHRSVSWYQQTPGQGLQFLFEYFSETQRNKGNFPGRFSGRQFSNSRSEMNVSTLELGDSALYLCASSPQTSGRNFDTQYFGPGTRLTVL.